The 2 T cell receptor beta chains below were found in one sample sequenced in a study of CD8 T cells in ankylosing spondylitis. Using its own MiXCR run on the 5' RACE reads, TCRdb lists one record per CDR3 protein. The sample has approximately 240,000 distinct CDR3 sequences; under 30% are singletons. Sequencing input: blood, either unsorted or a sorted T cell fraction (not recorded which). These receptors were taken from a male donor with ankylosing spondylitis or in good health (not recorded which).

In its sample, this clonotype was seen many times. V gene TRBV29-1 combines with J gene TRBJ1-1; the D is unclear. Trimming pared 6 bases from V and 0 bases from J, leaving 11 bases between. CDR3 length equals 13 residues. Germline V gene sequence: CDR1 SQVTM, CDR2 ANQGSEA. DNA of the CDR3: TGCAGCGTCGCAGTGGGGATGAACACTGAAGCTTTCTTT. This sequence encodes CSVAVGMNTEAFF.

This clonotype was seen only a few times. The chain is built from TRBV20-1 and TRBJ1-6, with 7 positions matching TRBD1. The CDR3 spans 13 residues. J gave up 4 bases and V 7 bases, and 4 bases lay outside the gene matches. Germline V gene lookup returns CDR1 DFQATT and CDR2 SNEGSKA (reference sequence). The CDR3, as DNA: TGCAGTGTCCCGGGACAGTATAATTCACCCCTCCACTTT. Amino acids: CSVPGQYNSPLHF.